The following is a T cell receptor (beta chain) sequence with its context. The sample belongs to a study of blood T cell repertoires in COVID-19. In the original analysis: The authors estimated nucleated cell counts from reference gene primer amplification. Sequencing used immunoSEQ multiplex PCR; TCRdb keeps in-frame clones, though not all of them. The DNA was the basis for D and trimming; V, J and clone size are from that table. The sample lists roughly 80,000 clones; 80% to 95% were seen once. The CDR3 consists of 16 residues. V lost 1 base to trimming and J lost 1 base; unmatched junction nucleotides: 4. From germline, CDR1 is MNHNS and CDR2 SASEGT.

The clonotype was recovered from a man between 50 and 59 years old with COVID-19, enrolled during active disease. Sequencing was carried out using peripheral blood. The chain joins TRBV6-1 to TRBJ2-5; 9 bases match TRBD1. DNA of the CDR3: TGTGCCAGCAGTGAAGGACCGGGACAGGGCCAAGAGACCCAGTACTTC. The encoded protein is CASSEGPGQGQETQYF.